This TCR beta chain was identified during a study of cytomegalovirus exposure and HLA in healthy donors. Regarding the study as a whole: Fewer N-insertions (relative to the roughly 630-donor mean) were reportedly seen in an Asian-associated ancestry cluster in a later analysis.

Losses at the gene ends were 4 bases for V and 6 bases for J; bases not matched to a gene: 5. This CDR3 comprises 13 residues. Per germline, CDR1 SGHRS and CDR2 YFSETQ. This clone has only a few counts. Its antigen is as yet unknown. In the PCR, 60 Vbeta and 13 Jbeta primers were used. Profiling relied on immunoSEQ multiplex PCR, and the TCRdb table lists in-frame clones only, not all of them. Altogether about 120,000 clones are present, roughly 80% being singletons, with the ten largest covering over 1.2%. The chain joins TRBV5-1 to TRBJ1-2, with 8 positions matching TRBD1. The TCR comes from a female donor in good health and CMV-seronegative. The sequencing input was PBMCs. CDR3 nucleotides: TGCGCCAGCAGCGAGCAGGGGGCGGATGGCTACACCTTC. Protein: CASSEQGADGYTF.